Below, 7 T cell receptor beta chains from the same sample are listed, as sequenced in a study of T-cell reconstitution after alpha-beta-depleted transplantation in children (dated by TCRdb to about 2016). Receptors were amplified or captured by PCR. Sequencing used an Illumina HiSeq 2500. Molecular barcoding was employed in the preparation of TCR libraries, with unique molecular identifiers being used to normalize TCRbeta repertoire quantification. TCRdb reprocessing: public reads trimmed at Q25 with fastp, clones called with MiXCR, in-frame beta chains kept. CDR3 protein duplicates are merged, each entry listing the most common genes and DNA. Within this sample are about 690,000 distinct CDR3 sequences, with approximately 15% of them counted one time only. The biggest ten clones account for around 0.96% of the sample. The sequencing here drew on PBMCs from the stem cell graft donor, taken from the stem cell graft. The source is a human donor who donated a stem cell graft to a child with acute myeloid leukemia.

This clonotype showed up just a few times. V usage is TRBV20-1 and J usage is TRBJ2-3; D tentatively fits TRBD1 or TRBD2 (5 bases each). The CDR3 consists of 17 residues. V lost 0 bases and J lost 0, with 16 bases in between. Germline assignment: CDR1 DFQATT and CDR2 SNEGSKA (reference sequence). DNA of the CDR3: TGCAGTGCTAGAGATCTCTTCAACGGGGCTAGCACAGATACGCAGTATTTT. Translating it yields CSARDLFNGASTDTQYF.

The chain employs TRBV12-3 or TRBV12-4 and TRBJ1-2; no firm D call. The CDR3 is made up of 11 amino acids. Trimming took 3 bases from V and 8 from J, leaving 7 bases between them. For the CDR3, the DNA is TGTGCCAGCAGTTTCTTGGGGGGCTACACCTTC. This sequence encodes CASSFLGGYTF.

This clonotype has at least ten counts. The V gene is TRBV13, the J gene TRBJ2-1; possibly TRBD1 or TRBD2 for D (6 bases each). The V gene lost 5 bases and the J gene lost 7 bases, with 18 bases spanning the gap. The CDR3 loop spans 15 amino acids. CDR1 PRHDT and CDR2 FYEKMQ come from the germline V gene (reference sequence). CDR3 in DNA: TGTGCCAGCAGCCGCGGTGGTTGGGGGGCTAATGAGCAGTTCTTC. It specifies CASSRGGWGANEQFF.

The rearrangement uses TRBV11-1 and TRBJ2-1, with TRBD2 matching 7 bases. The CDR3 has 17 residues. Germline V CDR1 and CDR2: SGHAT, FQDESV (reference sequence). The V gene end was trimmed by 0 bases and the J gene end by 6 bases; junction bases not matched to a gene: 11. This CDR3 reads CASSLALSGGVVNEQFF. The CDR3 coding sequence is TGTGCCAGCAGCTTAGCGCTTAGTGGGGGGGTCGTCAATGAGCAGTTCTTC.

This clonotype has more than one count but fewer than ten. The chain has TRBV5-1 and TRBJ1-3, with 10 bases identical to TRBD1. The CDR3 length is 17 residues. CDR1 SGHRS and CDR2 YFSETQ come from the germline V gene. V was pared by 1 base and J by 2 bases, with 6 bases of the junction left unmatched. The CDR3 DNA reads as TGCGCCAGCAGCTTGCCGGGACAGGGGAAACCTGGAAACACCATATATTTT. Protein product: CASSLPGQGKPGNTIYF.

This clonotype turned up a few times. The chain has TRBV5-8 and TRBJ1-5, with 7 nucleotides matching TRBD1. V dropped 4 bases and J dropped 0; count of bases not matched to a gene: 7. Per germline, CDR1 SGHTS and CDR2 YDEGEE. This CDR3 spans 16 amino acids. The CDR3 protein is CASSLSHRGSNQPQHF. The CDR3 DNA reads TGTGCCAGCAGCCTTTCCCACAGGGGTAGCAATCAGCCCCAGCATTTT.

The V call is TRBV27, the J call TRBJ2-3; 10 nucleotides line up with TRBD1. Per the germline V gene, CDR1 is MNHEY and CDR2 is SMNVEV (reference sequence). This CDR3 region has 17 residues. The J segment lost 2 bases and the V segment lost 5 bases, leaving 10 bases of the junction unmatched. In DNA, the CDR3 is TGTGCCAGCAGTCCTTGGGAAGGGACAGGGGCCACAGATACGCAGTATTTT. It is translated as CASSPWEGTGATDTQYF.